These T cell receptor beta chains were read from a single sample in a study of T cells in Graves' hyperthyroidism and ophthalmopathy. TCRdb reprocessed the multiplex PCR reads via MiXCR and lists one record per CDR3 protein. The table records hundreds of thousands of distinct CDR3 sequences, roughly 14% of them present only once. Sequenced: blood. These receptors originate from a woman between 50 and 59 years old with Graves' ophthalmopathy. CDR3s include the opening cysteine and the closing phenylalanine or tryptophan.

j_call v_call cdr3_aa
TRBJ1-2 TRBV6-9 CASSYAGSRYGYTF
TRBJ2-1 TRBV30 CAWSVPGANSYNEQFF
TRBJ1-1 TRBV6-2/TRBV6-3 CASSWGQFFMNTEAFF
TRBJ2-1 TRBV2 CASRVTGGLAANEQFF
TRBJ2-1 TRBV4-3 CASSQGLAGNYNEQFF
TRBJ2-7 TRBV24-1 CATSESPGLAGVGEQYF
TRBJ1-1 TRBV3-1 CASSQEPNSLKNTEAFF
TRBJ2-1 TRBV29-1 CSVPGIYNEQFF
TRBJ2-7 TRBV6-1 CASSNGLAETYEQYF
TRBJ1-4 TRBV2 CASRKGTPNEKLFF
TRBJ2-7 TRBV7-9 CASSLFTGVDEQYF
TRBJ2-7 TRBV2 CASSPRQGLHEQYF
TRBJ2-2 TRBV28 CASSSTGAPTGELFF
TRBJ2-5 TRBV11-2 CASSFYLEQETQYF